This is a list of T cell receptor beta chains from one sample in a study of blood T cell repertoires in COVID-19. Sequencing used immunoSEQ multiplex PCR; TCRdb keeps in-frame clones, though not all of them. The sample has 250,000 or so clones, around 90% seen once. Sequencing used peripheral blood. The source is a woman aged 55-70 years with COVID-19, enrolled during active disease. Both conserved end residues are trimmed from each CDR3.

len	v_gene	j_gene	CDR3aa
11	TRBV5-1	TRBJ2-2	ASSPGGTGELF
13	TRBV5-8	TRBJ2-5	ASSLLGQGEETQY
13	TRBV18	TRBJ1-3	ASSPGQTSGNTIY
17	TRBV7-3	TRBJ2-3	ASSEAPAWGGAPPDTQY
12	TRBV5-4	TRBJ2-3	ASTGDQSTDTQY
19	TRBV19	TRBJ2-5	ASSITHLAGLKHGGPETQY
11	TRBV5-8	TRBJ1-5	ASSFQGDQPQH
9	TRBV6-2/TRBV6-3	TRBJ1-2	ASSLGSGYT
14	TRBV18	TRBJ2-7	ASSPTSGGGSYEQY
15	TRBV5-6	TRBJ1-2	ASSSTGVGAWNYGYT
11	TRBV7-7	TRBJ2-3	ASSLSRADTQY
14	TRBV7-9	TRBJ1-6	ASSLGVQTGGSPLH
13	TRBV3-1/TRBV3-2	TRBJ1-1	ASSHQTGRNTEAF